The present entry profiles one TCR beta chain with its context. Its antigen is as yet unknown. This record belongs to a study of T cell responses to AZD1222 COVID-19 vaccine. Study-wide results and caveats: The number of AZD1222 recipients seropositive at baseline was only six. Reportedly, nearly half the spike-specific TCRs target unmutated variant regions. Two AZD1222 doses significantly raised spike-specific TCR breadth and depth over controls. There were mostly white British donors and more females than males, and clonal diversity was possibly underestimated.

This table comes from immunoSEQ multiplex PCR, and its TCRdb copy is limited to in-frame clones, with some not included. The sample yields around 130,000 clones, around 90% seen once. From germline, CDR1 is LNHDA and CDR2 SQIVND (reference sequence). Trimming cost V 7 bases and J 2 bases, with 18 bases left between them. This CDR3 spans 16 amino acids. The specimen comprised peripheral blood, sampled 28 days after the second dose of the MenACWY control vaccine. The gene calls are TRBV19 and TRBJ1-3, with D hard to call. The TCR was taken from an adult who received the MenACWY meningococcal vaccine as a control. The CDR3: CASTTWVRSTGNTIYF. CDR3 DNA sequence: TGTGCCAGTACCACATGGGTGCGGTCGACTGGAAACACCATATATTTT.